This T cell receptor beta chain was recorded in a study of human T cells and chemical hapten exposure. The J segment lost 6 bases and the V segment lost 6 bases, leaving 10 bases of the junction unmatched. The CDR3 covers 13 residues. Germline loops: CDR1 SQVTM, CDR2 ANQGSEA. Using its own MiXCR run on the RACE reads, TCRdb lists one record per CDR3 protein. This table has tens of thousands of distinct CDR3 sequences, 10% appearing once. Time point: pre-sensitization, week 0. As to treatment: therapeutic diphenylcyclopropenone sensitization with weekly scalp DPC. Blood, whole and unfractionated, served as the source for total RNA extraction.

The chain recombines TRBV29-1 with TRBJ2-7, with 8 positions matching TRBD1. The sequence was collected from a man in his forties or fifties with alopecia areata. Some clones in this sample may be carry-over from other donors' samples. The specimen comprised whole blood, sampled in connection with sensitization to the hapten diphenylcyclopropenone (DPC). The CDR3 coding sequence is TGCAGCGTCGTTGGACAGGGTCTGGGCGAGCAGTACTTC. It yields the protein CSVVGQGLGEQYF.